This T cell receptor (beta chain) emerged from a study of identical twins. In TCRdb, the 5' RACE reads were re-called with MiXCR into one record per CDR3 protein. The sample holds roughly 1,500,000 distinct CDR3 sequences, about 32% seen once. This TCR came from a newborn girl in good health. The sequenced sample was cord blood.

In nucleotides, the CDR3 is TGTGCCAGCCGGACAGGGATGGTGAACACTGAAGCTTTCTTT. Amino acid sequence: CASRTGMVNTEAFF. The J gene is TRBJ1-1, the V gene TRBV27; 8 nucleotides align to TRBD1. In germline, CDR1 is MNHEY, CDR2 SMNVEV (reference sequence). This CDR3 has 14 residues. Germline trimming cut 8 bases from V and 0 bases from J; bases unmatched to any gene: 5.